The clone carrying this TCR beta chain is termed medium-sized. As yet, its antigen is unknown. The source of the sample is a study of type 1 regulatory T cells. Study in general: T-allo10 is an in vitro-generated, Tr1-enriched CD4 T cell product specific for alloantigen. Study-wide results and limits: Type 1 regulatory T cells had a more restricted TCR repertoire than non-type 1 regulatory T cells.

The CDR3 has 14 amino acids. V gave up 8 bases and J gave up 7 bases, with 17 bases separating them. TCRdb independently ran MiXCR on the reads; one entry per CDR3 protein. In the table there are tens of thousands of distinct CDR3 sequences, about 20% of which are singletons. The chain joins TRBV12-3 or TRBV12-4 to TRBJ1-4; possibly TRBD1 for D (5 bases). This TCR was recovered from a human donor in good health. What was sequenced was cultured type 1 regulatory T (Tr1) cells, either the whole culture or a sorted fraction (not recorded which). The CDR3 loop reads CASRRGTGIEKLFF. The DNA of the CDR3 is TGTGCCAGCCGCCGGGGGACGGGAATTGAAAAACTGTTTTTT.